The 14 T cell receptor beta chains presented below share a single source sample, sequenced in a study of shared clonotypes between healthy human individuals. CD45RO negativity and positive selection for CCR7 defined naive CD8 cells, a population that excluded terminally differentiated effector memory CD45RA+ cells. Clones were read by immunoSEQ multiplex PCR, and TCRdb kept only the in-frame ones, dropping some. The repertoire includes about 2 million clones, approximately 95% of them detected once, and roughly 1.2% sits in the top ten. The source material was naive CD8+ T cells sorted from blood. These receptors all come from a man between 18 and 35 years old in good health.

The chain uses TRBV30 and TRBJ1-4, with TRBD1 matching over 8 bases. CDR3 length equals 16 residues. CDR1 is GTSNPN and CDR2 is SVGIG in the germline V gene (reference sequence). Unmatched junction bases numbered 8, after V lost 5 bases and J lost 0 bases. In DNA form, the CDR3 reads TGTGCCTGGGAAGGACCGGGACAGGCAACTAATGAAAAACTGTTTTTT. It is translated as CAWEGPGQATNEKLFF.

This chain joins TRBV21-1 and TRBJ1-6. TRBV21-1 is termed a pseudogene. CDR3 length: 18 amino acids. The CDR3 coding sequence is TGTGCCAGCAGCTTCGTGACCGAGGGCGGCTCCTATAATTCACCCCTCCACTTT. It yields the protein CASSFVTEGGSYNSPLHF.

V usage is TRBV7-2 and J usage is TRBJ2-1; possibly TRBD2 for D (6 bases). V was shortened by 7 bases and J by 0 bases, with 16 bases between the two germline ends. CDR3 length equals 16 residues. Germline CDR1 and CDR2: SGHTA and FQGNSA. The CDR3, as DNA: TGTGCCAGCACCATTTCGGGAGTTTCCTCCTACAATGAGCAGTTCTTC. Its translation is CASTISGVSSYNEQFF.

With respect to this clone: The sample has other DNA sequences that encode this CDR3 too. V is TRBV6-5 and J is TRBJ2-2; D is ambiguous. V dropped 5 bases and J dropped 5 bases, with 6 bases sitting between them. The CDR3 has 12 amino acids. Germline-derived CDR1 and CDR2 are MNHEY and SVGAGI. CDR3 sequence reads: CASSTLTGELFF. In DNA, the CDR3 is TGTGCCAGCAGTACTTTGACCGGGGAGCTGTTTTTT.

This sequence joins TRBV5-8 and TRBJ1-2; D ambiguous. Germline V gives CDR1 SGHTS, CDR2 YDEGEE. Trimming cost V 0 bases and J 4 bases, with 10 bases left between them. The CDR3 length is 14 residues. CDR3 sequence: CASSLEISLYGYTF. The CDR3 DNA reads TGTGCCAGCAGCTTGGAGATTAGCCTCTATGGCTACACCTTC.

This chain's CDR3 is CATRPGSGELFF. The DNA for the CDR3 is TGTGCCACCAGGCCAGGGTCCGGGGAGCTGTTTTTT. The V gene is TRBV15, the J gene TRBJ2-2; possible D gene TRBD1, 5 bases. With 6 bases removed from V and 6 bases from J, the gap between germline ends came to 8 bases. The CDR3 is made up of 12 amino acids. Germline V gene lookup returns CDR1 LNHNV and CDR2 YYDKDF (reference sequence).

The rearrangement uses TRBV7-9 and TRBJ1-6; TRBD1 might be the D (5 bases). The V end was cut by 0 bases, the J end by 9 bases, with 9 bases between. This CDR3 comprises 14 residues. Germline values: CDR1 SEHNR, CDR2 FQNEAQ (reference sequence). The CDR3 region is CASSLAIGTSPLHF. CDR3 DNA: TGTGCCAGCAGCTTAGCGATAGGGACTTCACCCCTCCACTTT.

The J gene is TRBJ2-2, the V gene TRBV5-6; the D is unclear. The length of the CDR3 is 13 residues. Per the germline V gene, CDR1 is SGHDT and CDR2 is YYEEEE. V lost 3 bases and J 6 bases, leaving 9 bases between the germline ends. CDR3 DNA: TGTGCCAGCAGCTCCACACTTCCCGGGGAGCTGTTTTTT. It encodes CASSSTLPGELFF. Full variable domain (outside the CDR3, taken from reference TRBV5-6 and TRBJ2-2): DAGVTQSPTHLIKTRGQQVTLRCSPKSGHDTVSWYQQALGQGPQFIFQYYEEEERQRGNFPDRFSGHQFPNYSSELNVNALLLGDSALYLCASSSTLPGELFFGEGSRLTVL.

The chain links TRBV7-2 to TRBJ1-1, with unresolved D. This CDR3 region has 17 residues. Germline values: CDR1 SGHTA, CDR2 FQGNSA. V was pared by 2 bases and J by 1 base, with 17 bases between. CDR3 sequence: CASSLMEIRIPNTEAFF. As DNA, the CDR3 is TGTGCCAGCAGCTTAATGGAAATCCGGATCCCGAACACTGAAGCTTTCTTT.

The V and J genes are TRBV19 and TRBJ1-1, with TRBD1 identical over 9 bases. Trimming at V came to 3 bases and at J to 11 bases, leaving 10 bases not matched to a gene. CDR1 and CDR2 (germline): LNHDA, SQIVND (reference sequence). This CDR3 comprises 14 residues. The CDR3, as DNA: TGTGCCAGTAGTATTACAGGGGACAGGGTATCGGCTTTCTTT. This translates into CASSITGDRVSAFF.

V and J are TRBV28 and TRBJ1-4; 9 bases fit TRBD1. The junction had 8 bases not matched to a gene; V was cut back by 5 bases and J by 7 bases. CDR3 length: 15 amino acids. CDR1 MDHEN and CDR2 SYDVKM come from the germline V gene. CDR3 DNA sequence: TGTGCCAGCAGTCCTGCCGGGACAGGGAGTGAAAAACTGTTTTTT. Protein product: CASSPAGTGSEKLFF.

The V gene is TRBV6-5, the J gene TRBJ2-7, with 7 bases matching TRBD2. The CDR3 runs to 14 residues. Per germline, CDR1 MNHEY and CDR2 SVGAGI. Trimming at V came to 6 bases and at J to 3 bases, leaving 8 bases not matched to a gene. The CDR3 loop is CASSPSGGLYEQYF. CDR3 bases: TGTGCCAGCAGCCCTTCGGGGGGACTCTACGAGCAGTACTTC.

V usage is TRBV5-1 and J usage is TRBJ2-3, with TRBD1 matching over 7 bases. Unmatched junction bases numbered 8, after V lost 6 bases and J lost 4 bases. Germline CDR1 reads SGHRS; CDR2 reads YFSETQ. This CDR3 has 14 residues. CDR3 residues: CASNERQGPDTQYF. CDR3 nucleotides: TGCGCCAGCAACGAGAGACAGGGACCAGATACGCAGTATTTT.

The chain employs TRBV7-2 and TRBJ2-7; 7 bases are shared with TRBD1. Germline CDR1 SGHTA, CDR2 FQGNSA. Trimming cost V 1 base and J 1 base; bases outside gene matches: 4. The CDR3 loop spans 15 amino acids. The CDR3 spells CASSLVGQESYEQYF. DNA of the CDR3: TGTGCCAGCAGCTTAGTAGGACAGGAATCCTACGAGCAGTACTTC.